The clone carrying this TCR beta chain was detected a few times. Its cognate antigen is unknown. The source of the sample is a study of response to subunit inactivated influenza vaccine. The study's findings and limits: Few new T cells, the authors suggested, are recruited by each seasonal influenza vaccination.

CDR1 and CDR2 (germline): SGHTA, FQGTGA. V lost 2 bases and J 6 bases, leaving 8 bases between the germline ends. The CDR3 has 13 amino acids. TCRdb reanalysed the RT-PCR reads using MiXCR and keeps one entry per CDR3 protein. This sample has roughly 500,000 distinct CDR3 sequences, with 16% found just once. This clonotype was obtained from a man between 50 and 69 years old who received an inactivated influenza vaccine. The source material was CD4+ T cells sorted from PBMCs, sampled approximately 25 months after vaccination. V usage is TRBV7-3 and J usage is TRBJ2-1; no reliable D call. The CDR3 loop reads CASSLSPANEQFF. CDR3 nucleotides: TGTGCCAGCAGCTTATCCCCGGCCAATGAGCAGTTCTTC. The whole variable domain, filled in from reference TRBV7-3 and TRBJ2-1, reads GAGVSQTPSNKVTEKGKYVELRCDPISGHTALYWYRQSLGQGPEFLIYFQGTGAADDSGLPNDRFFAVRPEGSVSTLKIQRTERGDSAVYLCASSLSPANEQFFGPGTRLTVL.